This TCR beta chain was captured in a study of control samples from healthy donors and cancer patients. Profiling relied on immunoSEQ multiplex PCR, and the TCRdb table lists in-frame clones only, not all of them. The table lists 20,000 to 25,000 clones, roughly 80% of them singletons, with more than 20% in the top ten. The CDR3 consists of 16 residues. The germline CDR1 and CDR2 sequences are LGHDT and YNNKEL (reference sequence). V shed 4 bases and J 2 bases; nucleotides not matched to a gene: 4. The chain links TRBV3-1 (or the pseudogene TRBV3-2) to TRBJ2-3; 12 positions agree with TRBD2. The TCR originated in a man in his fifties or sixties with colorectal cancer. Sequenced input: PBMCs. In nucleotides, the CDR3 is TGTGCCAGCAGCCCGTGGACTAGCGGGGACACAGATACGCAGTATTTT. It yields the protein CASSPWTSGDTDTQYF.